The sequence of this TCR beta chain was determined in a study of identical twins' blood T cells. General study results and limits: Twins shared more top CDR3 clonotypes than unrelated donors did. V gene usage reportedly matched far better within twin pairs than unrelated donors.

One entry per CDR3 protein, called by TCRdb with MiXCR from the 5' RACE reads. The sample holds roughly 340,000 distinct CDR3 sequences, about 28% seen once. A note on this clonotype: The antigen remains unidentified.

V shed 2 bases and J 0 bases; nucleotides not matched to a gene: 4. This CDR3 has 15 residues. Germline V gene sequence: CDR1 SGHRS, CDR2 YFSETQ. The chain combines TRBV5-1 with TRBJ1-1; 7 bases map to TRBD1. The sequenced sample consisted of PBMCs. This TCR was sampled from a woman between 18 and 50 years old in good health. This CDR3 is CASSFEGALNTEAFF. The CDR3 region has the DNA TGCGCCAGCAGCTTCGAGGGGGCCTTGAACACTGAAGCTTTCTTT.